This T cell receptor beta chain emerged from a study of cytomegalovirus exposure and HLA in healthy donors. Whole-study results and caveats: In a later analysis, parvovirus B19, influenza, CMV and Epstein-Barr virus appeared linked to several top co-occurrence clusters. For TCR beta chains, V- and J-gene trimming was later linked to a missense DCLRE1C variant. Researchers left out some V segments, among them TRBV6-2 and TRBV6-3, as indistinguishable. Roughly even sequencing depth across donors was the assumption behind the presence/absence analyses.

The PCR employed 60 Vbeta primers together with 13 Jbeta primers. Some clones are missing from TCRdb's copy, which holds only in-frame ones; the method was immunoSEQ multiplex PCR. Of 150,000 to 200,000 clones detected, 68% appear once; the ten largest clones hold roughly 1.4%. Regarding this clone: No antigen is known for it. Other DNA sequences in this specimen translate into the identical CDR3.

The V gene's germline CDR1 is SGDLS and CDR2 YYNGEE. Trimming removed 0 bases from V and 1 base from J, with 4 bases in between. The CDR3 is 14 residues long. The chain carries TRBV9 and TRBJ2-2, with no clear D. The sequence was collected from a man aged 50 or older in good health and CMV-seronegative. The specimen was PBMCs. Here the CDR3 reads CASSVGQNTGELFF. For the CDR3, the DNA is TGTGCCAGCAGCGTAGGGCAGAACACCGGGGAGCTGTTTTTT.